This note documents a single TCR beta chain sequence. Time point noted: after dendritic cell vaccination, including at tumor progression/relapse. PBMC were collected before vaccination, two weeks after the third vaccination, and at progression. Trimming shortened V by 5 bases and J by 6 bases, and 17 bases separated the two germline ends. The CDR3 covers 14 residues. Germline V gene data show CDR1 as MNHNS and CDR2 as SASEGT. Input was roughly 2.2 ug genomic DNA, or all available if less. Profiled with immunoSEQ multiplex PCR; TCRdb holds only in-frame clones, not every one. The sample carries 85,000 to 100,000 clones, approximately 78% recorded once. This record belongs to a study of glioma-infiltrating T cells after dendritic cell vaccination. Across the study: Between about 2003 and 2013, patients got autologous tumor lysate-pulsed dendritic cell vaccines. Autologous tumor lysate was loaded overnight onto monocyte-derived dendritic cells grown seven days with IL-4 and GM-CSF.

Here the sequenced sample was blood, taken after dendritic cell vaccination. This TCR derives from a human donor with glioblastoma. The chain combines TRBV6-1 with TRBJ2-7; D might be TRBD1 (5 bases). CDR3 in amino acids: CASSPQTVSREQYV. In nucleotides, the CDR3 is TGTGCCAGCAGTCCCCAGACAGTGTCCCGCGAGCAGTACGTC.